The 3 T cell receptor beta chains reported below all come from one sample, sequenced in a study of blood T cell repertoires in COVID-19. Measured with immunoSEQ multiplex PCR; TCRdb has only the in-frame clones, and not every one. Seen here are 250,000 or so clones, approximately 80% observed once, and the top ten hold approximately 3.2%. Source material: peripheral blood. These receptor sequences come from a woman aged 18-35 years with acute or convalescent COVID-19.

The chain employs TRBV13 and TRBJ2-3; 9 positions agree with TRBD2. V trimming: 5 bases; J trimming: 4 bases; junction bases outside the gene matches: 10. This CDR3 comprises 16 residues. Germline lookup yields CDR1 PRHDT and CDR2 FYEKMQ (reference sequence). In DNA form, the CDR3 reads TGTGCCAGCAGCCTCCTTAGCGGGAGTAGGGCAGATACGCAGTATTTT. It yields the protein CASSLLSGSRADTQYF.

The gene calls are TRBV29-1 and TRBJ1-1; 8 positions agree with TRBD1. The CDR3 is 13 amino acids. The germline V gene has CDR1 SQVTM and CDR2 ANQGSEA. V was pared by 1 base and J by 6 bases, with 4 bases of the junction left unmatched. CDR3 sequence reads: CSVEGQGRSEAFF. The CDR3 nucleotides read TGCAGCGTTGAAGGACAGGGGAGGTCTGAAGCTTTCTTT.

This clone was observed a single time. This rearrangement joins TRBV6-1 to TRBJ1-2, with TRBD1 matching over 8 bases. V was pared by 2 bases and J by 6 bases, with 14 bases of the junction left unmatched. The CDR3 runs 17 residues. Germline loops: CDR1 MNHNS, CDR2 SASEGT. The CDR3 nucleotides read TGTGCCAGCAGTGAATTTATAAGCTGGCAGGGGGCCGATGGCTACACCTTC. Translation: CASSEFISWQGADGYTF.